The 16 T cell receptor beta chains below were found in one sample sequenced in a study of blood T cell repertoires in COVID-19. The assay was immunoSEQ multiplex PCR, and TCRdb's table has in-frame clones only and misses some. The table has about 190,000 clones, approximately 91% seen once; the top ten hold around 7%. Specimen: peripheral blood. The receptors shown here come from a man aged 40-49 years with acute or convalescent COVID-19.

The J gene is TRBJ1-6, the V gene TRBV10-2; possible D gene TRBD1, 5 bases. Germline V lookup: CDR1 WSHSY, CDR2 SAAADI. V lost 4 bases, J lost 0 bases, and 13 bases lay in between. The CDR3 is 17 amino acids. This CDR3 is CASSGQILSSYNSPLHF. The CDR3 DNA reads as TGCGCCAGCAGTGGACAGATCCTGAGCTCCTATAATTCACCCCTCCACTTT.

The gene calls are TRBV6-6 and TRBJ2-2; 10 nucleotides match TRBD2. This CDR3 has 17 residues. CDR1 is MNHNY and CDR2 is SVGAGI in the germline V gene (reference sequence). J gave up 2 bases and V 5 bases, and 8 bases lay outside the gene matches. The chain's CDR3 is CASSPTSGATNTGELFF. CDR3 sequence (DNA): TGTGCCAGCAGTCCTACTAGCGGGGCTACAAACACCGGGGAGCTGTTTTTT.

As DNA, the CDR3 is TGTGCCAGCAGCCAAGGGGGCTCTGGGGCCAACGTCCTGACTTTC. This gives the protein CASSQGGSGANVLTF. This chain uses TRBV7-3 with TRBJ2-6; D is perhaps TRBD1 (6 bases). Trimming took 5 bases from V and 0 from J, leaving 8 bases between them. Germline V gene sequence: CDR1 SGHTA, CDR2 FQGTGA. CDR3 length: 15 amino acids.

V usage is TRBV12-5 and J usage is TRBJ1-1, with D hard to call. There are 13 residues in the CDR3. V was clipped by 1 base and J by 5 bases, with 8 bases between them. Germline V CDR1 and CDR2: LGHNT, FRNRAP. The DNA for the CDR3 is TGTGCTAGTGGTTTGGACCGGGGAACTGAAGCTTTCTTT. This gives the protein CASGLDRGTEAFF.

The CDR3 loop is CASSWGADTQYF. CDR3 sequence (DNA): TGTGCCAGCAGTTGGGGAGCAGATACGCAGTATTTT. V usage is TRBV12-3 or TRBV12-4 and J usage is TRBJ2-3, with D possibly matching TRBD2 (5 bases). V was shortened by 4 bases and J by 4 bases, with 6 bases between the two germline ends. The CDR3 sequence is 12 residues long.

This clone was counted only a few times. This chain links TRBV11-2 with TRBJ1-4, with D perhaps matching TRBD1 (5 bases). CDR1 SGHAT and CDR2 FQNNGV come from the germline V gene. The length of the CDR3 is 16 residues. Deletions cut 5 bases from V and 4 bases from J, with 17 bases between. This chain's CDR3 is CASSPRIGHSNEKLFF. CDR3 sequence (DNA): TGTGCCAGCAGCCCCAGAATTGGACACAGTAATGAAAAACTGTTTTTT.

DNA of the CDR3: TGCGCCAGCAGTAACCTCCGGGACAGGGGGCAAGAGACCCAGTACTTC. This gives the protein CASSNLRDRGQETQYF. The genes are TRBV23-1 and TRBJ2-5; 11 bases fit TRBD1. TRBV23-1 has ORF status, its function being uncertain. The CDR3 sequence is 16 residues long. V was clipped by 5 bases and J by 2 bases; unmatched bases: 7.

The chain uses TRBV19 and TRBJ2-2; 8 bases are a match to TRBD1. V lost 4 bases and J lost 8; bases outside the gene matches: 6. CDR3 length equals 14 residues. Germline loops: CDR1 LNHDA, CDR2 SQIVND (reference sequence). The CDR3 coding sequence is TGTGCCAGTAGTAACGACAGGGGTCCGGGGGAGCTGTTTTTT. Protein product: CASSNDRGPGELFF.

The chain carries TRBV5-8 and TRBJ1-1, with D unresolved. Trimming cost V 3 bases and J 3 bases, with 9 bases left between them. CDR3 length: 13 amino acids. Per germline, CDR1 SGHTS and CDR2 YDEGEE. The CDR3 loop is CASSSRRDTEAFF. As DNA, the CDR3 is TGTGCCAGCAGCTCCCGGAGGGACACTGAAGCTTTCTTT.

V usage is TRBV25-1 and J usage is TRBJ1-2; D may be TRBD1 (5 bases). The CDR3 loop spans 13 amino acids. The V gene lost 3 bases and the J gene lost 3 bases, with 8 bases spanning the gap. Germline loops: CDR1 MGHDK, CDR2 SYGVNS. DNA for the CDR3: TGTGCCAGCAGTGACGGGGGGTACTATGGCTACACCTTC. Translation: CASSDGGYYGYTF.

This clone showed up just a few times. CDR3 amino acids: CASSYLLTGNPYEQYF. CDR3 in DNA: TGTGCCAGCAGTTACTTGCTGACAGGGAATCCCTACGAGCAGTACTTC. This sequence joins TRBV6-5 and TRBJ2-7; 7 nucleotides agree with TRBD1. This CDR3 comprises 16 residues. Trimming cost V 1 base and J 2 bases; bases outside gene matches: 8. The germline gives CDR1 MNHEY, CDR2 SVGAGI.

CDR3 DNA sequence: TGTGCCAGCAGCTTAGCAATGGGGCAGGTTGGGAACACTGAAGCTTTCTTT. Translating gives CASSLAMGQVGNTEAFF. The chain has TRBV7-9 and TRBJ1-1; D possibly corresponds to TRBD1 (5 bases). V shed 0 bases and J shed 1 base, with 15 bases lying between them. Germline CDR1 and CDR2: SEHNR and FQNEAQ (reference sequence). The CDR3 totals 17 residues.

This sequence joins TRBV11-3 and TRBJ2-3; 11 positions match TRBD2. This CDR3 has 15 residues. V dropped 5 bases and J dropped 5; count of bases not matched to a gene: 6. Per germline, CDR1 SGHNT and CDR2 YENEEA. The DNA for the CDR3 is TGTGCCAGCAGCGAGGGGACTAGCGGACAAGATACGCAGTATTTT. Amino acids: CASSEGTSGQDTQYF.

V gene TRBV6-5 combines with J gene TRBJ1-2; perhaps TRBD1 as D (6 bases). The CDR3 has 15 residues. V was pared by 4 bases and J by 5 bases, with 17 bases between. CDR1 and CDR2 from the germline V gene are MNHEY and SVGAGI. CDR3 loop: CASSSRLGASYGYTF. The CDR3 DNA sequence: TGTGCCAGCAGTTCCCGGTTGGGGGCATCGTATGGCTACACCTTC.

The chain employs TRBV12-5 and TRBJ1-2; TRBD1 agrees at 7 bases. The V gene end was trimmed by 3 bases and the J gene end by 8 bases; junction bases not matched to a gene: 15. CDR1 LGHNT and CDR2 FRNRAP come from the germline V gene. This CDR3 is 16 amino acids long. CDR3 sequence reads: CASGFPRRGLSGGYTF. The CDR3 coding sequence is TGTGCTAGTGGTTTTCCTCGTAGGGGGCTTAGTGGAGGCTACACCTTC.

This chain connects TRBV30 to TRBJ1-2, with a tentative D call TRBD1 (5 bases). V was cut by 5 bases and J by 4 bases, with 11 bases left in between. In germline, CDR1 is GTSNPN, CDR2 SVGIG (reference sequence). The CDR3 extends over 12 amino acids. This CDR3 reads CAWDDSSYGYTF. The DNA of the CDR3 is TGTGCCTGGGATGACAGCAGCTATGGCTACACCTTC. The whole variable domain, remainder taken from reference TRBV30 and TRBJ1-2, is SQTIHQWPATLVQPVGSPLSLECTVEGTSNPNLYWYRQAAGRGLQLLFYSVGIGQISSEVPQNLSASRPQDRQFILSSKKLLLSDSGFYLCAWDDSSYGYTFGSGTRLTVV.